This TCR beta chain emerged from a study of memory CD4+ T cells and cytomegalovirus serostatus. The study, taken as a whole, reports: The CMV-associated TCR signature appears largely within the CD4+ memory repertoire.

The protocol was immunoSEQ multiplex PCR, while the TCRdb copy is restricted to in-frame clones and leaves out a portion. The repertoire has some 50,000 clones, roughly four fifths of them found once; the top ten carry around 1.6%. Points on this clone: What it binds is not known.

The V gene's germline CDR1 is LGHNA and CDR2 YSLEER. The CDR3 loop spans 14 amino acids. V trimming: 0 bases; J trimming: 8 bases; junction bases outside the gene matches: 3. Single viable CD3+CD4+CD8-CD45RO+ cells were sorted as the memory CD4+ T cells. Donors' CMV status reflects serum IgG against pp150, pp28, p38, p52. Positive selection with CD4 microbeads enriched total CD4+ T cells. J is TRBJ2-1 and V is TRBV4-3, with 8 bases identical to TRBD1. The receptor was derived from an adult in good health and CMV-seronegative. Sequences were obtained from memory CD4+ T cells from blood. CDR3 nucleotide sequence: TGCGCCAGCAGCCAAGAGGGACAGGCGGATGAGCAGTTCTTC. Its translation: CASSQEGQADEQFF.